This TCR beta chain originates from a study of radiation and T cells in renal cell carcinoma. Study findings and constraints: In blood, top tumor clones expanded by 2 weeks, shrinking by 4.

Worth noting for this clone: Its antigen remains unidentified.

Generated by immunoSEQ multiplex PCR, the TCRdb table keeps only in-frame clones and is missing some. The repertoire consists of around 120,000 clones, with 80% to 90% occurring once and the leading ten covering 1.5% to 2%. This sample's time point: blood 2 weeks post-SBRT. Regarding treatment: 15 Gy SBRT to primary tumor, nephrectomy 4 weeks later. Serial blood draws occurred at baseline and 2 and 4 weeks post-SBRT. This CDR3 is 13 amino acids long. V shed 10 bases, J shed 3 bases, and the junction held 5 bases outside the gene matches. Germline loops: CDR1 MNHEY, CDR2 SVGAGI. The V gene is TRBV6-5, the J gene TRBJ2-7; 11 positions agree with TRBD1. The receptor's source is an older woman with renal cell carcinoma. The sample consisted of blood, taken from a patient whose treatment included radiotherapy and nephrectomy. The CDR3 DNA follows: TGTGCCACCCGAGGGACAGGGGGCTACGAGCAGTACTTC. Translation gives CATRGTGGYEQYF.